This T cell receptor (beta chain) was recovered during a study of blood T cell repertoires in COVID-19. Across the whole study: Nucleic acid was either cDNA or gDNA, and it came from T cells, B-cell-depleted T cells, or PBMCs.

CDR3 length: 15 amino acids. V was trimmed by 5 bases and J by 10 bases, leaving 18 bases between them. Germline values: CDR1 SGHTA, CDR2 FQGNSA. In the authors' methods: Amplifying reference gene primers gave estimates of nucleated cell counts. Repertoires were generated with immunoSEQ multiplex PCR, while TCRdb's copy carries only in-frame clones and drops some. V, J and clone size are taken as reported in that table, and D and trimming were inferred from the DNA itself. The data show approximately 280,000 clones, more than 85% seen once. Source material: peripheral blood. J is TRBJ1-6 and V is TRBV7-2; perhaps TRBD1 as D (5 bases). This TCR was sampled from a man aged 35-49 years with acute or convalescent COVID-19. CDR3 loop: CASSIQGQVLSPLHF. The CDR3 bases are TGTGCCAGCAGCATCCAGGGTCAAGTATTGTCACCCCTCCACTTT.